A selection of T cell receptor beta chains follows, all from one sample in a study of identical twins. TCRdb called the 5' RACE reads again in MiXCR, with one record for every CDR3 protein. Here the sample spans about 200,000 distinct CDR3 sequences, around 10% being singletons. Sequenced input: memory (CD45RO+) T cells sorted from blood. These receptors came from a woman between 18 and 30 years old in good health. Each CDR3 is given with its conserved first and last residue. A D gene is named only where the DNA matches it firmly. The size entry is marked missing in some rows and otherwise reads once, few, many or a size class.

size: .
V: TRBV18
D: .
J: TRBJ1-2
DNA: TGTGCCAGCTCACCTCTTAGCGGCAGGAACTATGGCTACACCTTC
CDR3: CASSPLSGRNYGYTF

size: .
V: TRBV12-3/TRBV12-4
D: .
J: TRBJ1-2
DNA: TGTGCCAGCAGTTCAACACCGGGACACTACACCTTC
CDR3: CASSSTPGHYTF

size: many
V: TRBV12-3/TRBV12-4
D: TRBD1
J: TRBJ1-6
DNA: TGTGCCAGCAGCCTCCGGACAGGAACAAGAAATTCACCCCTCCACTTT
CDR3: CASSLRTGTRNSPLHF

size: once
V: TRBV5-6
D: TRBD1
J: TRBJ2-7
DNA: TGTGCCAGCAGTTACCTATCGACAGGGTCCATCCACGAGCAGTACTTC
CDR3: CASSYLSTGSIHEQYF

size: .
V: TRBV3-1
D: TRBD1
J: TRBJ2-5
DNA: TGTGCCAGCAGGATAACAGGGGCCCAAGAGACCCAGTACTTC
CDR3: CASRITGAQETQYF

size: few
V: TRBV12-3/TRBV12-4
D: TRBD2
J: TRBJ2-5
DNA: TGTGCCAGCAGTCGAAGGTCGCTAGCGGGAGTCCCGAAGACCCAGTACTTC
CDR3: CASSRRSLAGVPKTQYF

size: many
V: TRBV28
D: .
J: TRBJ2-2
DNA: TGTGCCAGCAAGCGAGGGTTCGGGGGGCTTCACGGGGAGCTGTTTTTT
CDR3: CASKRGFGGLHGELFF

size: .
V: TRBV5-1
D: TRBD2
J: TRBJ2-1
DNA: TGCGCCAGCAGCTGGCAGGGGACTAGCGGGACGACCCAGTTCTTC
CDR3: CASSWQGTSGTTQFF

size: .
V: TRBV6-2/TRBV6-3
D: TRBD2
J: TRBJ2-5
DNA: TGTGCCAGCAGTTACAACTTTATAGCGGGACCGTACTTC
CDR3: CASSYNFIAGPYF

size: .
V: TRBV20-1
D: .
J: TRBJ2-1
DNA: TGCAGTGCTAGAGGGCCGGGACAAGGCTCCTACAATGAGCAGTTCTTC
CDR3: CSARGPGQGSYNEQFF

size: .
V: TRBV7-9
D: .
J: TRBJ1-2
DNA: TGTGCCAGCAGCTTACGAGGGGGTAACTATGGCTACACCTTC
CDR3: CASSLRGGNYGYTF

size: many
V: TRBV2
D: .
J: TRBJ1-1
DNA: TGTGCCAGCAGCCGGGAGGTTGAGAACACTGAAGCTTTCTTT
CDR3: CASSREVENTEAFF

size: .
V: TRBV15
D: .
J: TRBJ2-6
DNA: TGTGCCACCAGCCCACGGGGAACTGGGGCCAACGTCCTGACTTTC
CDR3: CATSPRGTGANVLTF

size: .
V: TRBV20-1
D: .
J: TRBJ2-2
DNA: TGCAGTGCTAGACGGGCAGGCGGCAACACCGGGGAGCTGTTTTTT
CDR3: CSARRAGGNTGELFF

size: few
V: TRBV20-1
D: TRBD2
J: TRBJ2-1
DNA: TGCAGTGCTCCACTCCTATCGGGGGGTTTGTACAATGAGCAGTTCTTC
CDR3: CSAPLLSGGLYNEQFF

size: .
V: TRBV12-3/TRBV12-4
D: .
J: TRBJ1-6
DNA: TGTGCCAGCAGTCCGCGACAGGAAGGGTCACCCCTCCACTTT
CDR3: CASSPRQEGSPLHF

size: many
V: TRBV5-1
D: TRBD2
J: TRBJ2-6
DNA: TGTGCCAGCAGCTTAGCGGGAGCTGGGGCCAACGTCCTGACTTTC
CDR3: CASSLAGAGANVLTF

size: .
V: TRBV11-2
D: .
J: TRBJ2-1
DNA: TGTGCCAGCAGCTTAGTCGGGCAGGGAGGCTACAATGAGCAGTTCTTC
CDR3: CASSLVGQGGYNEQFF

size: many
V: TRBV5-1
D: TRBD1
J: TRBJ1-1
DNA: TGCGCCAGCAGCTTGCAAGGGGACAGAGACACTGAAGCTTTCTTT
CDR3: CASSLQGDRDTEAFF

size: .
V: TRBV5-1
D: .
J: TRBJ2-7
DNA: TGCGCCAGCAGCAGGGGGGGACAAGAATTCTACGAGCAGTACTTC
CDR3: CASSRGGQEFYEQYF

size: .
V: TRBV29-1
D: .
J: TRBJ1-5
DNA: TGCAGCGTTGGAGAGGCGAGCAATCAGCCCCAGCATTTT
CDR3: CSVGEASNQPQHF

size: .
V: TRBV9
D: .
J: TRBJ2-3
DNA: TGTGCCAGCAGCGTAGTAAATGGGGACACAGATACGCAGTATTTT
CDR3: CASSVVNGDTDTQYF

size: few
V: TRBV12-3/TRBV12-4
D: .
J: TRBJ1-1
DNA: TGTGCCAGCACCCAGGCTCTAATGTCCACTGAAGCTTTCTTT
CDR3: CASTQALMSTEAFF

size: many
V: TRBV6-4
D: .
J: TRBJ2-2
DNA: TGTGCCAGCAGTGACAGGAACACCGGGGAGCTGTTTTTT
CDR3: CASSDRNTGELFF

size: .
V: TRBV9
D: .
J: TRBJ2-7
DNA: TGTGCCAGCAGCGCCTCTTCCGTAGACTCCTCCTACGAGCAGTACTTC
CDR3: CASSASSVDSSYEQYF

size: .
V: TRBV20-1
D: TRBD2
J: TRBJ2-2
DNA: TGCAGTGCTAGCACGCCTAGCGGGGCCGGGGAGCTGTTTTTT
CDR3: CSASTPSGAGELFF

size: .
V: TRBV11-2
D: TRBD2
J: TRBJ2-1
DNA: TGTGCCAGCAGCTTATACGCGGGAGCCTACAATGAGCAGTTCTTC
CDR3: CASSLYAGAYNEQFF

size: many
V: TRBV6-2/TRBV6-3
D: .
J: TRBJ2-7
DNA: TGTGCCAGCAGCCCGACCTCCTACGAGCAGTACTTC
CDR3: CASSPTSYEQYF

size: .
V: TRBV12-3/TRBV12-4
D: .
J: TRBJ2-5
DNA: TGTGCCAGCAGTTTGAGAGCACGGGGGGAGACCCAGTACTTC
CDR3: CASSLRARGETQYF

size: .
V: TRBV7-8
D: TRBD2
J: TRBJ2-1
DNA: TGTGCCAGCAGCCCGGGACTAGCGGGGGGTACTGAGCAGTTCTTC
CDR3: CASSPGLAGGTEQFF

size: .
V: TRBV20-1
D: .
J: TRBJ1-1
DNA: TGCAGTGCTAGACAAGTGGACAGGAACACTGAAGCTTTCTTT
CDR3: CSARQVDRNTEAFF

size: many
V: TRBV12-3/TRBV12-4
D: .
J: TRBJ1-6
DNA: TGTGCCAGCAGTTTAAGGGGGGGTGTTTCACCCCTCCACTTT
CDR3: CASSLRGGVSPLHF